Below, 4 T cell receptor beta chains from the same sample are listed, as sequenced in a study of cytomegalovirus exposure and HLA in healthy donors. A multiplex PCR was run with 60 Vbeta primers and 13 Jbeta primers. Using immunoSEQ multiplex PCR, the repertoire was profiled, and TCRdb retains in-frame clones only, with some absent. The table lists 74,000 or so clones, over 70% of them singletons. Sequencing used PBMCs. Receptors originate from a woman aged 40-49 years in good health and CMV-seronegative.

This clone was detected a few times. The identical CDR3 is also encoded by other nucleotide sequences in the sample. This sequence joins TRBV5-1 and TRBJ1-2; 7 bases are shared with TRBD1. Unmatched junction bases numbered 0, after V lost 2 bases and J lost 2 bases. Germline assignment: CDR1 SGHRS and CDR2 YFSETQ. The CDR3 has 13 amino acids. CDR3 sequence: CASSLQGNYGYTF. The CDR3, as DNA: TGCGCCAGCAGCTTACAGGGGAACTATGGCTACACCTTC.

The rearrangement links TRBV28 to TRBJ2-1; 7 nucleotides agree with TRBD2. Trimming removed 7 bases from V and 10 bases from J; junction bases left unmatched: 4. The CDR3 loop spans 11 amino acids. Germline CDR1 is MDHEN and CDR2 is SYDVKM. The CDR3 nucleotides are TGTGCCAGCACCCTTAGCGGGGAGCAGTTCTTC. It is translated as CASTLSGEQFF. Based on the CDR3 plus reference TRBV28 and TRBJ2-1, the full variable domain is DVKVTQSSRYLVKRTGEKVFLECVQDMDHENMFWYRQDPGLGLRLIYFSYDVKMKEKGDIPEGYSVSREKKERFSLILESASTNQTSMYLCASTLSGEQFFGPGTRLTVL.

DNA for the CDR3: TGTGCCAGCAGCGACACCTCTGGAAACACCATATATTTT. Its translation: CASSDTSGNTIYF. The chain joins TRBV9 to TRBJ1-3; the D is unclear. The germline V gene has CDR1 SGDLS and CDR2 YYNGEE. The CDR3 runs to 13 residues. V dropped 3 bases and J dropped 0 bases, with 4 bases sitting between them.

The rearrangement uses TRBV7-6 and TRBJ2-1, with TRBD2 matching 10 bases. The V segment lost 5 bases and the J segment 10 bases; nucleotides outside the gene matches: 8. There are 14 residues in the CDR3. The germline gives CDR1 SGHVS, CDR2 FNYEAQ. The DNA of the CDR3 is TGTGCCAGCAGCAACCTAGCGGGAGCGAAAGAGCAGTTCTTC. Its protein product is CASSNLAGAKEQFF.